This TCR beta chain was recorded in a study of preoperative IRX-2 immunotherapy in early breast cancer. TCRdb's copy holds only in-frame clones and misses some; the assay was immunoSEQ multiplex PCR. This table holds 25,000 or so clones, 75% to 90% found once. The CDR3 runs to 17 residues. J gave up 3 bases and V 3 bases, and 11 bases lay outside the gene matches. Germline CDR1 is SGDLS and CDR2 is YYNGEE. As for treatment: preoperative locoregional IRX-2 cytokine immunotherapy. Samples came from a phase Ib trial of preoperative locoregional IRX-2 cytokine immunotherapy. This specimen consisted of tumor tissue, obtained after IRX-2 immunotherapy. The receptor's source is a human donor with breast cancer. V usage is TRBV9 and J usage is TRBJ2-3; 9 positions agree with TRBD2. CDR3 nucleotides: TGTGCCAGCAGCGCCCACCTTCAGCGGGGGGAGACAGATACGCAGTATTTT. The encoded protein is CASSAHLQRGETDTQYF.